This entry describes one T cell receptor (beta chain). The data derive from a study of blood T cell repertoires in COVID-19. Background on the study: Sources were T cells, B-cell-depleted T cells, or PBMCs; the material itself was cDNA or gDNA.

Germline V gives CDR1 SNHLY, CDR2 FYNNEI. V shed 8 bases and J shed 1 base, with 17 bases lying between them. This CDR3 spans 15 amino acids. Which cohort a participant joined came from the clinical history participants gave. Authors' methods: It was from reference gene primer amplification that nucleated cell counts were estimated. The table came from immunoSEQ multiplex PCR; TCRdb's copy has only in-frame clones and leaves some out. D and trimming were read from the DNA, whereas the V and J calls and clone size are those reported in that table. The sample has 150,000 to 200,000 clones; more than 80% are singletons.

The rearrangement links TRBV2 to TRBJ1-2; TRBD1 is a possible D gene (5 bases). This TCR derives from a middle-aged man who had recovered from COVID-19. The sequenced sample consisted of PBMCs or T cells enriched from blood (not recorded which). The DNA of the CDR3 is TGTGCCAGCTTAAGGGGTAGTACCCGTAACTATGGCTACACCTTC. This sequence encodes CASLRGSTRNYGYTF.